Each of the 16 T cell receptor beta chains below was sequenced from the same sample in a study of prognosis after radiotherapy for stage I lung cancer. Two-round multiplex PCR, the amplification method, yielded TCR beta CDR3 from genomic DNA. Initially, in first-round PCR, primers specific to each TRBV and TRBJ gene were used. MiXCR was run by TCRdb on the multiplex PCR reads, yielding one entry per CDR3 protein. The sample lists 45,000 to 70,000 distinct CDR3 sequences; more than 25% were seen once. This material consisted of PBMCs, taken before or after stereotactic body radiation therapy (not recorded which). The receptor set was obtained from a donor aged 50 or older with non-small cell lung cancer.

To note about this clonotype: This sequence may be a read error, since a much larger clone differs from it by one base. The chain joins TRBV6-1 to TRBJ1-6; D remains ambiguous. Germline V gene sequence: CDR1 MNHNS, CDR2 SASEGT. The CDR3 totals 13 residues. CDR3 amino acids: CASSEGSGSLLHF. The CDR3 DNA is TGTGCCAGCAGTGAAGGGTCTGGTTCACTCCTCCACTTT.

Many counts were recorded for this clonotype. V usage is TRBV5-1 and J usage is TRBJ2-2; tentatively, D is TRBD1 or TRBD2 (5 bases each). Germline assignment: CDR1 SGHRS and CDR2 YFSETQ. V lost 4 bases, J lost 5 bases, and 12 bases lay in between. This CDR3 is 14 amino acids long. This CDR3 is CASSPGTSTGELFF. In DNA form, the CDR3 reads TGCGCCAGCAGCCCCGGGACCTCGACCGGGGAGCTGTTTTTT.

This clonotype was counted many times. CDR3 coding DNA: TGCGCCAGCAGCCAAGATCCGAACAGGGATATGGGTGAAAAACTGTTTTTT. Its translation is CASSQDPNRDMGEKLFF. This chain joins TRBV4-1 and TRBJ1-4; D is possibly TRBD1 (6 bases). With 0 bases removed from V and 7 bases from J, the gap between germline ends came to 18 bases. CDR1 MGHRA and CDR2 YSYEKL come from the germline V gene. The CDR3 runs to 17 residues.

This clonotype was seen at least ten times. The V and J genes are TRBV6-2 or TRBV6-3 and TRBJ2-6, with 8 bases that match TRBD2. CDR3 length equals 19 residues. Per germline, CDR1 MNHEY and CDR2 SVGEGT. V gave up 5 bases and J gave up 0 bases; unmatched junction bases: 12. CDR3 loop: CASSLPAGTRFSGANVLTF. The CDR3 DNA sequence: TGTGCCAGCAGTCTACCTGCAGGGACTAGGTTCTCTGGGGCCAACGTCCTGACTTTC.

This clonotype was seen many times. The chain has TRBV7-9 and TRBJ1-2; no firm D call. The CDR3 length is 12 residues. The V gene lost 1 base and the J gene lost 6 bases, with 6 bases spanning the gap. Germline CDR1 is SEHNR and CDR2 is FQNEAQ (reference sequence). The chain's CDR3 is CASSLGGDGYTF. The CDR3 DNA is TGTGCCAGCAGCTTAGGCGGGGATGGCTACACCTTC.

The table lists this clonotype with a few counts. A clone one base away is much larger, so this may be a read error. The chain recombines TRBV6-2 or TRBV6-3 with TRBJ1-2; the D gene is possibly TRBD1 (6 bases). V was cut by 6 bases and J by 2 bases, with 13 bases left in between. The CDR3 covers 14 residues. The germline V gene encodes CDR1 MNHEY and CDR2 SVGEGT. In nucleotides, the CDR3 is TGTGCCAGCAGCCGGACAAGGGGGAACTATGGCTACACCTTC. Residues: CASSRTRGNYGYTF.

This clonotype was observed many times. The gene calls are TRBV6-1 and TRBJ1-1; perhaps TRBD1 as D (5 bases). The CDR3 sequence is 13 residues long. Germline assignment: CDR1 MNHNS and CDR2 SASEGT. The germline V and J ends were trimmed by 8 bases and 3 bases, with 13 bases remaining between them. In DNA form, the CDR3 reads TGTGCCAGCTTCCTTCAAGGGGACACTGAAGCTTTCTTT. This encodes CASFLQGDTEAFF.

This clonotype was detected many times. The CDR3 spells CASSPDRDGQYF. DNA of the CDR3: TGTGCCAGCTCACCCGACAGGGATGGGCAGTACTTC. J is TRBJ2-7 and V is TRBV18, with TRBD1 matching over 7 bases. Germline CDR1 is KGHSH and CDR2 is LQKENI. After removal of 3 bases from V and 9 bases from J, the junction contained 5 bases not matched to a gene. CDR3 size: 12 residues.

This clonotype was picked up many times. The chain joins TRBV7-8 to TRBJ2-6; TRBD1 matches at 9 bases. Losses at the gene ends were 5 bases for V and 0 bases for J; bases not matched to a gene: 5. This CDR3 is 17 amino acids long. Germline CDR1 is SGHVS and CDR2 is FQNEAQ. CDR3 bases: TGTGCCAGCAGCACGGGGACAGGGAGCTCTGGGGCCAACGTCCTGACTTTC. The encoded protein is CASSTGTGSSGANVLTF.

Regarding this clonotype: This clone may be a read error of a much larger clone one base away. This chain joins TRBV4-2 and TRBJ2-7; possible D gene TRBD2, 7 bases. Looked up from germline, CDR1 is LGHNA and CDR2 is YNFKEQ. The CDR3 length is 16 residues. V was clipped by 3 bases and J by 0 bases, with 15 bases between them. The CDR3 DNA reads TGTGCCAGCAGCCATTATAGAGGGGGGGCCTCCTACGAGCAGTACTTC. It yields the protein CASSHYRGGASYEQYF.

This clonotype has a count of ten or more. The CDR3 loop reads CASSEDKGGTNYGYTF. Here the CDR3 DNA reads TGTGCCAGCAGTGAAGATAAAGGGGGAACTAACTATGGCTACACCTTC. The chain carries TRBV2 and TRBJ1-2; D might be TRBD1 (6 bases). This CDR3 has 16 amino acids. Trimming cost V 1 base and J 0 bases, with 12 bases left between them. The V gene's germline CDR1 is SNHLY and CDR2 FYNNEI.

This clonotype was observed many times. The chain combines TRBV11-2 with TRBJ2-7; 12 nucleotides line up with TRBD1. After removal of 6 bases from V and 6 bases from J, the junction contained 9 bases not matched to a gene. The CDR3 contains 15 residues. CDR1 is SGHAT, CDR2 FQNNGV, per germline. The CDR3 is CASRSKGTGGFEQYF. Written as DNA, the CDR3 is TGTGCCAGCAGAAGTAAAGGGACAGGGGGCTTCGAGCAGTACTTC. Full variable domain (missing parts from reference TRBV11-2 and TRBJ2-7): EAGVAQSPRYKIIEKRQSVAFWCNPISGHATLYWYQQILGQGPKLLIQFQNNGVVDDSQLPKDRFSAERLKGVDSTLKIQPAKLEDSAVYLCASRSKGTGGFEQYFGPGTRLTVT.

The sample holds many counts of this clonotype. The V call is TRBV5-1, the J call TRBJ1-1; the D gene is possibly TRBD1 (6 bases). V was clipped by 4 bases and J by 1 base, with 11 bases between them. This CDR3 contains 14 residues. Germline CDR1 reads SGHRS; CDR2 reads YFSETQ. CDR3 nucleotides: TGCGCCAGCAGCGAATTGACAGGGAACACTGAAGCTTTCTTT. Its translation: CASSELTGNTEAFF.

This clonotype was seen ten or more times. The chain employs TRBV27 and TRBJ1-1; D gene ambiguous. Per germline, CDR1 MNHEY and CDR2 SMNVEV (reference sequence). V lost 2 bases and J 1 base, leaving 26 bases between the germline ends. The CDR3 runs to 20 residues. This CDR3 reads CASSLRFSGRAGIRNTEAFF. CDR3 in DNA: TGTGCCAGCAGTTTACGCTTCAGTGGACGGGCAGGTATTCGGAACACTGAAGCTTTCTTT.

Comments on this clonotype: Just one base apart from a much larger clone, this may be a read error. The V gene is TRBV24-1, the J gene TRBJ2-5, with D perhaps TRBD1 (5 bases). The CDR3 loop spans 13 amino acids. From germline, CDR1 is KGHDR and CDR2 SFDVKD. Trimming removed 12 bases at V and 4 bases at J, with 17 bases between. CDR3 sequence reads: CAPYCRARETQYF. CDR3 nucleotides: TGTGCCCCCTACTGCAGGGCCCGAGAGACCCAGTACTTC.

The CDR3 is CASTGLEGGGAYEQYF. In DNA, the CDR3 is TGTGCCAGCACCGGACTTGAGGGGGGTGGGGCCTACGAGCAGTACTTC. J is TRBJ2-7 and V is TRBV2; D assignment may be TRBD1 or TRBD2 (6 bases each). Trimming removed 7 bases at V and 2 bases at J, with 21 bases between. The germline CDR1 and CDR2 sequences are SNHLY and FYNNEI. The CDR3 runs 16 residues. Supplemented by reference TRBV2 and TRBJ2-7, the full variable domain reads EPEVTQTPSHQVTQMGQEVILRCVPISNHLYFYWYRQILGQKVEFLVSFYNNEISEKSEIFDDQFSVERPDGSNFTLKIRSTKLEDSAMYFCASTGLEGGGAYEQYFGPGTRLTVT.